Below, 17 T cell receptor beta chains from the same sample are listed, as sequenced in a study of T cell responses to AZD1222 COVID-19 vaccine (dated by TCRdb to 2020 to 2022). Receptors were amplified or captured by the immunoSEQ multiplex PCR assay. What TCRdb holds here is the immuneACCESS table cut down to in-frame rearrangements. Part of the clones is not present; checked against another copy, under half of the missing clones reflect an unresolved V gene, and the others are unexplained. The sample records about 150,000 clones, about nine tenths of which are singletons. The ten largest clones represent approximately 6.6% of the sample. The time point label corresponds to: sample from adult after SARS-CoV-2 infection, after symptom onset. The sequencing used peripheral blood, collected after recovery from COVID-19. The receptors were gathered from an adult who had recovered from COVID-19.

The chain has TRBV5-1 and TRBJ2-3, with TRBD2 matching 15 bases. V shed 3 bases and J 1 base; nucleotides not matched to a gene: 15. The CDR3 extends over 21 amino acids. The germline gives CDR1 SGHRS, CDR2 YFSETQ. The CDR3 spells CASSSAGTSGRLPLGTDTQYF. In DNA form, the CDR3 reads TGCGCCAGCAGCTCAGCCGGGACTAGCGGGAGGCTGCCTCTTGGCACAGATACGCAGTATTTT.

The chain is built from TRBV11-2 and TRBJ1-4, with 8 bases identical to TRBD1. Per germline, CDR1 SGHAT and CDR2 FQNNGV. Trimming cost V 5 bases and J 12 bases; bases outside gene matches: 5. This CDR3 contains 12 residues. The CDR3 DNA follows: TGTGCCAGCAGCGTGGACAGGGCCCAACTGTTTTTT. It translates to CASSVDRAQLFF.

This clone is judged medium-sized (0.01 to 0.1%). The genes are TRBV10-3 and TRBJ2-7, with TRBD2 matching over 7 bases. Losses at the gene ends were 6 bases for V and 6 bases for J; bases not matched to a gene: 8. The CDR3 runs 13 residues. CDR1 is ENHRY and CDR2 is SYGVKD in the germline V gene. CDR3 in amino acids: CAIRLGLDTEQYF. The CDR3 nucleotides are TGTGCCATCAGGCTCGGACTAGACACCGAGCAGTACTTC.

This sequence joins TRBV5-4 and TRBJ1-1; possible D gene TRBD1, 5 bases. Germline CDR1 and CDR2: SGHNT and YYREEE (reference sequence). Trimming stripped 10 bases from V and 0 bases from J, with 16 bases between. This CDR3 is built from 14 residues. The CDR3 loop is CAVRGGGMNTEAFF. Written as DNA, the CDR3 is TGTGCCGTAAGGGGCGGGGGTATGAACACTGAAGCTTTCTTT.

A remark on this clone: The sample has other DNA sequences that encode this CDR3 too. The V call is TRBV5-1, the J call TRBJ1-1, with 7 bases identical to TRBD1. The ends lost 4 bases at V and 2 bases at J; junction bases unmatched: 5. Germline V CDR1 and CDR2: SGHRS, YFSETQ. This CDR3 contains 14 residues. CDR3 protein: CASSRGQSNTEAFF. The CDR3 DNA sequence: TGCGCCAGCAGCCGGGGACAGTCTAACACTGAAGCTTTCTTT.

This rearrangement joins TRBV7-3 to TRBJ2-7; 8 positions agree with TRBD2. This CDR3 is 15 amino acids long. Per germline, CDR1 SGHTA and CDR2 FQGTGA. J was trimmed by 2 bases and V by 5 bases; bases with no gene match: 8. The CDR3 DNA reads TGTGCCAGCAGCCCGACTAGCGCAGCCCCCTACGAGCAGTACTTC. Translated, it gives CASSPTSAAPYEQYF.

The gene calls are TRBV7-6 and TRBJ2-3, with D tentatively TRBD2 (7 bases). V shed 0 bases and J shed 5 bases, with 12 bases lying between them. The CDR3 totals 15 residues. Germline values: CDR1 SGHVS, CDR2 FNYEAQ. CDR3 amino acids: CASSLAGGQGDTQYF. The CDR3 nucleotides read TGTGCCAGCAGCTTAGCGGGGGGGCAGGGAGATACGCAGTATTTT. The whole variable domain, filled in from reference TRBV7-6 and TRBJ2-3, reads GAGVSQSPRYKVTKRGQDVALRCDPISGHVSLYWYRQALGQGPEFLTYFNYEAQQDKSGLPNDRFSAERPEGSISTLTIQRTEQRDSAMYRCASSLAGGQGDTQYFGPGTRLTVL.

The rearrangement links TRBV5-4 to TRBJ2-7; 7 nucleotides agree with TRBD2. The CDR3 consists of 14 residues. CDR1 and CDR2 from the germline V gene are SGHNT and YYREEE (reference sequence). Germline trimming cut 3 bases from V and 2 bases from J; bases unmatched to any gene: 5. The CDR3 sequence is CASSWGGVTYEQYF. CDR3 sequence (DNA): TGTGCCAGCAGCTGGGGAGGGGTGACCTACGAGCAGTACTTC.

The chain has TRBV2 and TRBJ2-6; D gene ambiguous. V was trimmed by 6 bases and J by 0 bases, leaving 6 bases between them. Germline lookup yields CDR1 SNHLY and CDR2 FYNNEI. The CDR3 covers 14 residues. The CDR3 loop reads CASRGFSGANVLTF. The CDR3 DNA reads TGTGCCAGCAGGGGATTCTCTGGGGCCAACGTCCTGACTTTC.

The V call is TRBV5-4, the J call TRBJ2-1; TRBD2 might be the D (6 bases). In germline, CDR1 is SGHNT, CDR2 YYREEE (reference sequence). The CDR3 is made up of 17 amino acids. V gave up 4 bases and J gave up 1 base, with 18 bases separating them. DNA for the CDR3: TGTGCCAGCAGCAAGGAAGGAGCCGGGAGTTCCTACAATGAGCAGTTCTTC. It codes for CASSKEGAGSSYNEQFF.

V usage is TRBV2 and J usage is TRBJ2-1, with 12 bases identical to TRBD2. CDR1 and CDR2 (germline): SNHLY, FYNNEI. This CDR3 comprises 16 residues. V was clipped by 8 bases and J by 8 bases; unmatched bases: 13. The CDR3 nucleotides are TGTGCCAGCGCCCGCCCACTAGCGGGAGGCAACGATGAGCAGTTCTTC. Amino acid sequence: CASARPLAGGNDEQFF.

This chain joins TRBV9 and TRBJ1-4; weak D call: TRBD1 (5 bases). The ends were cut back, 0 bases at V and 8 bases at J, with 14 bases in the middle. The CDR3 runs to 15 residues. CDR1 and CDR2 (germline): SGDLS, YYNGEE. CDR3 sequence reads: CASSVAPGAQEKLFF. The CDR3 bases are TGTGCCAGCAGCGTAGCCCCTGGGGCGCAAGAAAAACTGTTTTTT.

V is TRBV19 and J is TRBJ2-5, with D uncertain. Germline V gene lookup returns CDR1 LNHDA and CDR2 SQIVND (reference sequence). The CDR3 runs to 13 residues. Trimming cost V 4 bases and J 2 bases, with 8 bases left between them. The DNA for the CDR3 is TGTGCCAGTAGTACTGCAGCGCAAGAGACCCAGTACTTC. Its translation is CASSTAAQETQYF.

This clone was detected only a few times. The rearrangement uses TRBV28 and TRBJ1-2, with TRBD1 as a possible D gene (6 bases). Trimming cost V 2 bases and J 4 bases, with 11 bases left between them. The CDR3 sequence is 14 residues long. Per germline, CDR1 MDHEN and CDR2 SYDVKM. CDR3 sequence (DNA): TGTGCCAGCAGTTTACAGGGGCATGGCTATGGCTACACCTTC. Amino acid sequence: CASSLQGHGYGYTF.

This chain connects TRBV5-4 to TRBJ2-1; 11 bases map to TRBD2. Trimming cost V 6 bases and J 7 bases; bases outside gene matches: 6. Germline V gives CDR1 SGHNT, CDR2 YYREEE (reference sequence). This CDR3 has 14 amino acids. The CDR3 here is CASIRTSGSNEQFF. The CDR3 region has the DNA TGTGCCAGCATCCGGACTAGCGGGTCGAATGAGCAGTTCTTC. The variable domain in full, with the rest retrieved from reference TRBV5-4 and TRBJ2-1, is ETGVTQSPTHLIKTRGQQVTLRCSSQSGHNTVSWYQQALGQGPQFIFQYYREEENGRGNFPPRFSGLQFPNYSSELNVNALELDDSALYLCASIRTSGSNEQFFGPGTRLTVL.

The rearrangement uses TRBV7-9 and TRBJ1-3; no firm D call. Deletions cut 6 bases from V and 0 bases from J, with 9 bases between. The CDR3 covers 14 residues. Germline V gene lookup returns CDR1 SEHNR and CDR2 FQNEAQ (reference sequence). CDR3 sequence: CASRGGSSGNTIYF. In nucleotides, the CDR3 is TGTGCCAGCAGGGGCGGGTCCTCTGGAAACACCATATATTTT.

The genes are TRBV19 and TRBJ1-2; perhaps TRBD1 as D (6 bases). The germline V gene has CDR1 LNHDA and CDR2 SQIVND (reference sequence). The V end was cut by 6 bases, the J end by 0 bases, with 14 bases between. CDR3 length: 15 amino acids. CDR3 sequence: CASRGPGQTNYGYTF. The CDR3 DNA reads TGTGCCAGTAGGGGACCGGGACAAACTAACTATGGCTACACCTTC.